This T cell receptor (beta chain) emerged from a study of blood T cell repertoires in COVID-19. The protocol was immunoSEQ multiplex PCR, while the TCRdb copy is restricted to in-frame clones and leaves out a portion. The sample has approximately 300,000 clones; approximately 84% are singletons. Participant-reported clinical history was the basis for cohort assignment. Germline values: CDR1 MNHEY, CDR2 SMNVEV (reference sequence). The CDR3 extends over 14 amino acids. V gave up 7 bases and J gave up 6 bases; unmatched junction bases: 7. The V call is TRBV27, the J call TRBJ1-5, with 9 bases identical to TRBD1. This clonotype was sampled from a man aged 30 to 39 who had recovered from COVID-19. The sequenced material came from PBMCs or T cells enriched from blood (not recorded which). CDR3 sequence: CASKPGTGLQPQHF. CDR3 in DNA: TGTGCCAGCAAGCCAGGGACAGGGCTTCAGCCCCAGCATTTT.